This T cell receptor (beta chain) was captured by sequencing in a study of spatial heterogeneity in lung cancer. Time point: sample taken at primary tumor resection. Frozen PBMC, nontumor lung or tumor provided whole RNA, which was sequenced unsorted. In TCRdb, the 5' RACE reads were re-called with MiXCR into one record per CDR3 protein. The table records 11,000 to 15,000 distinct CDR3 sequences, around a tenth of them present only once. From germline, CDR1 is SGHAT and CDR2 FQNNGV. Trimming took 2 bases from V and 8 from J; bases not matched to a gene: 5. This CDR3 spans 15 amino acids. This clonotype was recorded at least ten times.

The starting material was PBMCs, obtained at surgery. The receptor was isolated from a male donor with early-stage non-small cell lung cancer. This rearrangement joins TRBV11-2 to TRBJ2-1, with TRBD2 matching 11 bases. The CDR3 region is CASSLTSGRSHEQFF. The DNA for the CDR3 is TGTGCCAGCAGCTTAACTAGCGGGAGAAGCCATGAGCAGTTCTTC. The variable domain in full, with the rest retrieved from reference TRBV11-2 and TRBJ2-1, is EAGVAQSPRYKIIEKRQSVAFWCNPISGHATLYWYQQILGQGPKLLIQFQNNGVVDDSQLPKDRFSAERLKGVDSTLKIQPAKLEDSAVYLCASSLTSGRSHEQFFGPGTRLTVL.